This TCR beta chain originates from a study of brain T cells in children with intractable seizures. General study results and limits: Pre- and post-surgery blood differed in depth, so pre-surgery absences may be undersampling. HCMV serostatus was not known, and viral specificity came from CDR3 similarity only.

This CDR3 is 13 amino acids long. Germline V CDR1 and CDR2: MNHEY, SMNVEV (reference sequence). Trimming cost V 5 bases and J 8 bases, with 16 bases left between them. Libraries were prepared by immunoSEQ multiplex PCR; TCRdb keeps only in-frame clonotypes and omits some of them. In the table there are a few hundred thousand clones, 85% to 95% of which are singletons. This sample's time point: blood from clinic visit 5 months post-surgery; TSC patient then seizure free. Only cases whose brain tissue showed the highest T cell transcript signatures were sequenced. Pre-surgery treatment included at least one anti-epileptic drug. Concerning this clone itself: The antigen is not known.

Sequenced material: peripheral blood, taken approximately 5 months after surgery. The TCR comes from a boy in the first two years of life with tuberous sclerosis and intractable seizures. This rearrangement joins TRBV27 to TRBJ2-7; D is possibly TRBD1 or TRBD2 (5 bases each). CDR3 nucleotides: TGTGCCAGCAGTCCTACTAGGGGCTCGAAGCAGTACTTC. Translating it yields CASSPTRGSKQYF.